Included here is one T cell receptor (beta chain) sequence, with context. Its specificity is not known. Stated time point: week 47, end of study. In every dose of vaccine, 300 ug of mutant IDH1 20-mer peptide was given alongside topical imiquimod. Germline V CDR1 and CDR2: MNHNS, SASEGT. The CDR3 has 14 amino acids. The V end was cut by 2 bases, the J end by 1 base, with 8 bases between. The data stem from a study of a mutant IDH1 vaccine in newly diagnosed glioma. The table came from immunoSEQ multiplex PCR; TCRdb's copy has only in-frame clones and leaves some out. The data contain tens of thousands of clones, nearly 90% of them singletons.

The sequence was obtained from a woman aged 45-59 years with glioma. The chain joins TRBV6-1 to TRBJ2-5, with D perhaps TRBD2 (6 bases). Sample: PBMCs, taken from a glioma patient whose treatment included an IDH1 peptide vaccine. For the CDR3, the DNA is TGTGCCAGCAGTGAAAGGAGGGGCCAAGAGACCCAGTACTTC. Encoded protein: CASSERRGQETQYF.